These 19 T cell receptor beta chains originate from one sample sequenced in a study of blood T cell repertoires in COVID-19. Profiling relied on immunoSEQ multiplex PCR, and the TCRdb table lists in-frame clones only, not all of them. The sample yields approximately 340,000 clones, roughly nine tenths seen once. The source material was PBMCs or T cells enriched from blood (not recorded which). The receptors here all came from a woman aged 40-49 years who had been exposed to COVID-19.

The count of this clone is one. The chain links TRBV4-1 to TRBJ1-1, with D uncertain. Trimming pared 1 base from V and 0 bases from J, leaving 12 bases between. The length of the CDR3 is 16 residues. Germline V gene sequence: CDR1 MGHRA, CDR2 YSYEKL. This CDR3 reads CASSQVNLQMNTEAFF. In DNA, the CDR3 is TGCGCCAGCAGCCAAGTGAATTTACAAATGAACACTGAAGCTTTCTTT.

This chain links TRBV19 with TRBJ2-7; tentatively, D is TRBD1 (5 bases). V was cut by 6 bases and J by 3 bases, with 18 bases left in between. The CDR3 consists of 15 residues. Germline-derived CDR1 and CDR2 are LNHDA and SQIVND (reference sequence). The CDR3 spells CASSPVPSGRYEQYF. The CDR3 DNA sequence: TGTGCCAGTAGCCCGGTCCCCTCAGGGCGCTACGAGCAGTACTTC.

The chain recombines TRBV12-3 or TRBV12-4 with TRBJ1-6; 8 nucleotides line up with TRBD1. Trimming cost V 6 bases and J 8 bases; bases outside gene matches: 3. The CDR3 loop spans 13 amino acids. The CDR3 DNA follows: TGTGCCAGCAGGCAGGGGGCAGATTCACCCCTCCACTTT. This sequence encodes CASRQGADSPLHF.

The J gene is TRBJ1-6, the V gene TRBV14; TRBD1 agrees at 7 bases. Unmatched junction bases numbered 6, after V lost 4 bases and J lost 0 bases. The germline CDR1 and CDR2 sequences are SGHDN and FVKESK. The CDR3 runs to 17 residues. The DNA for the CDR3 is TGTGCCAGCAGCCGAACAGGGGATGGCTCCTATAATTCACCCCTCCACTTT. It yields the protein CASSRTGDGSYNSPLHF.

The chain recombines TRBV28 with TRBJ1-2; TRBD1 aligns across 9 bases. V shed 3 bases and J 4 bases; nucleotides not matched to a gene: 9. Germline V gene data show CDR1 as MDHEN and CDR2 as SYDVKM. This CDR3 is 16 amino acids long. The CDR3, as DNA: TGTGCCAGCAGTTTGCCCGACAGGGGGATGATCTATGGCTACACCTTC. Its protein product is CASSLPDRGMIYGYTF.

The chain joins TRBV5-1 to TRBJ1-2, with D tentatively TRBD1 (6 bases). V lost 4 bases to trimming and J lost 1 base, with 11 bases between them. The germline CDR1 and CDR2 sequences are SGHRS and YFSETQ. The CDR3 length is 14 residues. CDR3 region: CASSTGRGNYGYTF. CDR3 nucleotide sequence: TGCGCCAGCAGCACCGGCAGGGGTAACTATGGCTACACCTTC.

The chain couples TRBV2 to TRBJ1-4; TRBD1 aligns across 11 bases. The CDR3 has 14 amino acids. The J segment lost 8 bases and the V segment lost 8 bases, leaving 7 bases of the junction unmatched. Germline V gene data show CDR1 as SNHLY and CDR2 as FYNNEI. The CDR3 spells CASDRTGGAEKLFF. The CDR3 bases are TGTGCCAGCGACCGGACAGGGGGCGCCGAAAAACTGTTTTTT.

V and J are TRBV6-5 and TRBJ1-6, with D uncertain. This CDR3 spans 15 amino acids. Germline V CDR1 and CDR2: MNHEY, SVGAGI. Trimming stripped 5 bases from V and 7 bases from J, with 15 bases between. The CDR3 nucleotides are TGTGCCAGCAGTCCGACACCGGTCAGGAATTCACCCCTCCACTTT. Its protein is CASSPTPVRNSPLHF.

This chain joins TRBV7-9 and TRBJ1-1; the D gene is possibly TRBD1 (5 bases). Germline V gene data show CDR1 as SEHNR and CDR2 as FQNEAQ (reference sequence). CDR3 size: 10 residues. Here the CDR3 DNA reads TGTGGCGTAGGGACTACTGAAGCTTTCTTT. Its protein product is CGVGTTEAFF.

CDR3 bases: TGCGCCAGCAGTTTTGTTCCGGGACTAACGTCCAATGAGCAGTTCTTC. It is translated as CASSFVPGLTSNEQFF. V is TRBV10-2 and J is TRBJ2-1, with 7 bases that match TRBD2. The V and J ends lost 5 bases and 6 bases, in that order; junction bases with no gene match: 13. CDR1 and CDR2 (germline): WSHSY, SAAADI. The CDR3 is 16 residues long.

The count of this clone is one. CDR3 protein: CASSQAEGISNEQFF. CDR3 bases: TGTGCCAGCAGCCAGGCGGAGGGGATCAGCAATGAGCAGTTCTTC. V and J are TRBV25-1 and TRBJ2-1, with D perhaps matching TRBD2 (6 bases). V lost 6 bases and J 6 bases, leaving 18 bases between the germline ends. The CDR3 loop spans 15 amino acids. Germline V gene sequence: CDR1 MGHDK, CDR2 SYGVNS.

The chain links TRBV20-1 to TRBJ1-2; D gene unclear. This CDR3 spans 12 amino acids. V was clipped by 3 bases and J by 1 base, with 6 bases between them. Looked up from germline, CDR1 is DFQATT and CDR2 is SNEGSKA (reference sequence). CDR3: CSASPRNYGYTF. CDR3 coding DNA: TGCAGTGCTAGTCCCCGTAACTATGGCTACACCTTC.

The V and J genes are TRBV7-6 and TRBJ2-6; possibly TRBD1 for D (5 bases). Germline CDR1 is SGHVS and CDR2 is FNYEAQ. The CDR3 runs to 16 residues. The V end lost 1 base, the J end lost 0 bases, and 7 bases lay between the germline ends. The CDR3 reads CASSLGQISGANVLTF. The CDR3 coding sequence is TGTGCCAGCAGCTTAGGACAGATCTCTGGGGCCAACGTCCTGACTTTC.

This chain joins TRBV2 and TRBJ1-1; 7 bases are a match to TRBD1. The germline V gene encodes CDR1 SNHLY and CDR2 FYNNEI. V was clipped by 6 bases and J by 5 bases; unmatched bases: 3. This CDR3 region has 12 residues. The CDR3 DNA reads TGTGCCAGCAGGCAGGGGGGTACTGAAGCTTTCTTT. Amino acids: CASRQGGTEAFF.

V gene TRBV7-9 combines with J gene TRBJ1-2; TRBD1 is a possible D gene (6 bases). CDR3 size: 14 residues. The germline V gene has CDR1 SEHNR and CDR2 FQNEAQ (reference sequence). Trimming cost V 5 bases and J 2 bases, with 12 bases left between them. The CDR3 DNA is TGTGCCAGCAGCGGGGGACAAGTAAACTATGGCTACACCTTC. Encoded protein: CASSGGQVNYGYTF.

The V and J genes are TRBV7-8 and TRBJ2-7; 7 positions match TRBD2. Looked up from germline, CDR1 is SGHVS and CDR2 is FQNEAQ. The CDR3 is 17 amino acids. Trimming took 1 base from V and 0 from J; bases not matched to a gene: 9. CDR3 in DNA: TGTGCCAGCAGCTTAGGGGAGGGACTAAGCTTCTCCTACGAGCAGTACTTC. Its translation: CASSLGEGLSFSYEQYF.

The V gene is TRBV18, the J gene TRBJ1-1, with 7 bases lining up with TRBD1. Germline CDR1 KGHSH, CDR2 LQKENI. This CDR3 region has 17 residues. J was trimmed by 0 bases and V by 6 bases; bases with no gene match: 13. Written as DNA, the CDR3 is TGTGCCAGCTCGCCTTCCCGGGACAGAAGGATGAACACTGAAGCTTTCTTT. Translation: CASSPSRDRRMNTEAFF.

V gene TRBV3-1 (or the pseudogene TRBV3-2) combines with J gene TRBJ1-5, with D unclear. The CDR3 is 14 amino acids. In germline, CDR1 is LGHDT, CDR2 YNNKEL (reference sequence). Trimming left V 4 bases short and J 2 bases short, with 9 bases between. CDR3 nucleotides: TGTGCCAGCAGCCTGGGTGGAGGCAATCAGCCCCAGCATTTT. As protein: CASSLGGGNQPQHF.

The V and J genes are TRBV19 and TRBJ1-5, with TRBD1 matching 8 bases. CDR1 LNHDA and CDR2 SQIVND come from the germline V gene (reference sequence). This CDR3 contains 16 residues. V shed 3 bases, J shed 0 bases, and the junction held 4 bases outside the gene matches. This chain's CDR3 is CASSIRQGHSNQPQHF. The CDR3 region has the DNA TGTGCCAGTAGTATTCGACAGGGGCATAGCAATCAGCCCCAGCATTTT.